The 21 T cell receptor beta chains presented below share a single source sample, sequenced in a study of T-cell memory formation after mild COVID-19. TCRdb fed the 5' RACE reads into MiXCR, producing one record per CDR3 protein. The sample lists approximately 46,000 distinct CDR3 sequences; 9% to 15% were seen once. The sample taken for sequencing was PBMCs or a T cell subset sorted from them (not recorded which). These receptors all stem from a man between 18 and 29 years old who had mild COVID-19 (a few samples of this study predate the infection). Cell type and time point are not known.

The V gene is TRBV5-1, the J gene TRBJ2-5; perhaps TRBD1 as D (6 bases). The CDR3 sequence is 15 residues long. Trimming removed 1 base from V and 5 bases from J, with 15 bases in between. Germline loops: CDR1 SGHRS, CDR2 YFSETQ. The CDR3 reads CASSLRTVHPETQYF. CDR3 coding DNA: TGCGCCAGCAGCTTGCGGACAGTTCATCCGGAGACCCAGTACTTC.

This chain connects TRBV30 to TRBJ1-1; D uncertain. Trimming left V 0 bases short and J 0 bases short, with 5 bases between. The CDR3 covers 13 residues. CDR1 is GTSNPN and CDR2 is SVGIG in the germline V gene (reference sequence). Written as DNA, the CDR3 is TGTGCCTGGAGTGTACTTTTGAACACTGAAGCTTTCTTT. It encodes CAWSVLLNTEAFF.

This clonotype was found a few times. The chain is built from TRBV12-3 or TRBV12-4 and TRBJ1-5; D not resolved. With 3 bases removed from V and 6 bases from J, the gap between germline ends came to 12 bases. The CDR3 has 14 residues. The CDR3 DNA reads TGTGCCAGCAGTTTGTCCCGGGAGGGTCAGCCCCAGCATTTT. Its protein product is CASSLSREGQPQHF.

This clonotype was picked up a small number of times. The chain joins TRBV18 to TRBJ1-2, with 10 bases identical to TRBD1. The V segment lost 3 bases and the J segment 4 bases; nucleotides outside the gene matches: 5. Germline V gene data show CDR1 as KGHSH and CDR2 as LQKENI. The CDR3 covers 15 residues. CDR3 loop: CASSPRGTGAYGYTF. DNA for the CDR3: TGTGCCAGCTCACCTCGGGGGACAGGGGCCTATGGCTACACCTTC. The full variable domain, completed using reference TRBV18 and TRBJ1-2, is NAGVMQNPRHLVRRRGQEARLRCSPMKGHSHVYWYRQLPEEGLKFMVYLQKENIIDESGMPKERFSAEFPKEGPSILRIQQVVRGDSAAYFCASSPRGTGAYGYTFGSGTRLTVV.

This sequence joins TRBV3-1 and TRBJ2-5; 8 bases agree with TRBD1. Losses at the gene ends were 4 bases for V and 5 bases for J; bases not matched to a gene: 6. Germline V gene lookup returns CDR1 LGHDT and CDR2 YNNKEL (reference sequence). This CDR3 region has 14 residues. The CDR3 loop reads CASSLTGVEETQYF. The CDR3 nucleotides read TGTGCCAGCAGCCTGACAGGGGTGGAGGAGACCCAGTACTTC.

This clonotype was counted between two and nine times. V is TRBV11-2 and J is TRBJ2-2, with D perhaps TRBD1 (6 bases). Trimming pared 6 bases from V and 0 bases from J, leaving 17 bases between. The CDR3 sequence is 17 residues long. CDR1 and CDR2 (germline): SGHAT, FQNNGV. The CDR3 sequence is CASRLIRDTANTGELFF. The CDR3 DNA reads TGTGCCAGCAGATTAATCCGGGACACGGCGAACACCGGGGAGCTGTTTTTT.

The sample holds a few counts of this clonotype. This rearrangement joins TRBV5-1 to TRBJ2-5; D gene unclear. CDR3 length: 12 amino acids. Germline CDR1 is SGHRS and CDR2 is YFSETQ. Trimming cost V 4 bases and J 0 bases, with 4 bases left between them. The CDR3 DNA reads TGCGCCAGCAGCCGAGACCAAGAGACCCAGTACTTC. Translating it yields CASSRDQETQYF.

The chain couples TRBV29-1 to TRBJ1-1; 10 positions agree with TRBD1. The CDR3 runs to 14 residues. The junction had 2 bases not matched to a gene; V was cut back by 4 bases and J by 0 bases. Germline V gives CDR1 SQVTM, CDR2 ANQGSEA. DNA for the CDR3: TGCAGCGTTGGGGACAGGGGTATGAACACTGAAGCTTTCTTT. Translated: CSVGDRGMNTEAFF.

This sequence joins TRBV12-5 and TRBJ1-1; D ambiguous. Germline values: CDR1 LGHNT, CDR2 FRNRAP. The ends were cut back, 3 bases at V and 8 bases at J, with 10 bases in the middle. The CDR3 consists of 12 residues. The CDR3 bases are TGTGCTAGTGGTTTCCCTCAGATAGAAGCTTTCTTT. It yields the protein CASGFPQIEAFF.

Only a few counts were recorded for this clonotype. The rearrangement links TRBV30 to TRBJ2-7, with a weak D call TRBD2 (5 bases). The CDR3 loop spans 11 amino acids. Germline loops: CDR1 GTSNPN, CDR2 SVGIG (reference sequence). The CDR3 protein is CARADTYEQYF. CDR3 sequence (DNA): TGTGCGAGGGCTGATACCTACGAGCAGTACTTC.

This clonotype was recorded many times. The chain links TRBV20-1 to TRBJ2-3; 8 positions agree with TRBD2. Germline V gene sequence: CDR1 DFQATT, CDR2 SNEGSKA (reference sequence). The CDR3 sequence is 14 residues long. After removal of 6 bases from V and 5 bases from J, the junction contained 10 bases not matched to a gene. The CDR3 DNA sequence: TGCAGTGCCCCCTCCTCTCTAGCGGGAGATACGCAGTATTTT. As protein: CSAPSSLAGDTQYF.

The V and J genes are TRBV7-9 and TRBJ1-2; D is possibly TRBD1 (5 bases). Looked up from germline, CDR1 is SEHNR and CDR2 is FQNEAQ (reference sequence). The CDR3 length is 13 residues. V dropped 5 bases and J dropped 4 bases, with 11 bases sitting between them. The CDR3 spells CASSQTEIYGYTF. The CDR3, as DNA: TGTGCCAGCAGCCAGACAGAGATCTATGGCTACACCTTC.

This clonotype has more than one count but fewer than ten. CDR3 loop: CASSTGRNFATNEKLFF. In DNA form, the CDR3 reads TGTGCCAGCAGCACCGGACGGAACTTTGCAACTAATGAAAAACTGTTTTTT. The rearrangement links TRBV9 to TRBJ1-4; D call uncertain. The CDR3 contains 17 residues. CDR1 is SGDLS, CDR2 YYNGEE, per germline. Trimming took off 4 bases at V and 0 bases at J, with 16 bases between the two ends.

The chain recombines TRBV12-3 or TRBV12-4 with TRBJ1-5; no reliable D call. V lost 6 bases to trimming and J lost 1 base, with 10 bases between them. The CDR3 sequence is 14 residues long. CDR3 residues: CASSPDISNQPQHF. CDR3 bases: TGTGCCAGCAGCCCCGACATAAGCAATCAGCCCCAGCATTTT.

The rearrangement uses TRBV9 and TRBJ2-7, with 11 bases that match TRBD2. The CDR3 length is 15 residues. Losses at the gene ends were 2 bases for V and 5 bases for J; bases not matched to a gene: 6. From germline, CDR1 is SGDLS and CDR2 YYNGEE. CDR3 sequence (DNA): TGTGCCAGCAGCGTGGGACTAGCGGCTTTGGACGAGCAGTACTTC. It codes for CASSVGLAALDEQYF.

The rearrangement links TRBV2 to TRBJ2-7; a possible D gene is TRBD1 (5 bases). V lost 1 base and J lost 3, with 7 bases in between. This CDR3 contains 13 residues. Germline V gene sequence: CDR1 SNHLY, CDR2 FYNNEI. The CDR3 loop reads CASSEEGIYEQYV. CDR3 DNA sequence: TGTGCCAGCAGTGAAGAGGGGATCTACGAGCAGTACGTC.

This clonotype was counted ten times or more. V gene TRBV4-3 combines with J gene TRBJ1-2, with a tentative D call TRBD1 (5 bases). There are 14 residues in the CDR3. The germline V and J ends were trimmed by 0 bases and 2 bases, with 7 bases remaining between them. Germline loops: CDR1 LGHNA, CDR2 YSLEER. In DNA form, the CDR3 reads TGCGCCAGCAGCCAAGATTGGGGGAACTATGGCTACACCTTC. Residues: CASSQDWGNYGYTF.

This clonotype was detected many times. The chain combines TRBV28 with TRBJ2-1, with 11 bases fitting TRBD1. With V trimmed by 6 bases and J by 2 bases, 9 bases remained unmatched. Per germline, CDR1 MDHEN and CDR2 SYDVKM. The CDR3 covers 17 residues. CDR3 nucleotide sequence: TGTGCCAGCAGGACGAAGGCGGGACAGGGGGCCTACAATGAGCAGTTCTTC. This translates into CASRTKAGQGAYNEQFF.

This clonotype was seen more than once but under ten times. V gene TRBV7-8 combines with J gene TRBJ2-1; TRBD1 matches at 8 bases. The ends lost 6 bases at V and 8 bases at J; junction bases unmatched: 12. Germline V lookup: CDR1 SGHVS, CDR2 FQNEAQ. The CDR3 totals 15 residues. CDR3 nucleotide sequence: TGTGCCAGCAGACCCGCCCGGACAGGGTATCATGAGCAGTTCTTC. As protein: CASRPARTGYHEQFF.

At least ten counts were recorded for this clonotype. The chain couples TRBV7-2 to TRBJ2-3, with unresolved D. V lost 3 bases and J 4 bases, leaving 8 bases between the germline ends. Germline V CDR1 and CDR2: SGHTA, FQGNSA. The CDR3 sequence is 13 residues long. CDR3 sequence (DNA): TGTGCCAGCAGCTTTATTCGGTCAGATACGCAGTATTTT. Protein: CASSFIRSDTQYF.

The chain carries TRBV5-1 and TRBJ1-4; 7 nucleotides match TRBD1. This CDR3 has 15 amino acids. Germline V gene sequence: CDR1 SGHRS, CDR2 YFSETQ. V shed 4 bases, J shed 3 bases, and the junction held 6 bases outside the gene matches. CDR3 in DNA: TGCGCCAGCAGCCGACAGGGTGACCCTAATGAAAAACTGTTTTTT. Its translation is CASSRQGDPNEKLFF.